The rows below give T cell receptor beta chains drawn from one sample of a study of identical twins. In TCRdb, the 5' RACE reads were re-called with MiXCR into one record per CDR3 protein. The sample has a few hundred thousand distinct CDR3 sequences, about 11% seen once. Specimen: memory T cells sorted from blood. All receptors come from a man aged 45-60 years in good health. CDR3s include the opening cysteine and the closing phenylalanine or tryptophan. D genes are given only for firm matches. Where a row states a size, it is once, few, many or the class of an expanded clone; other rows omit it.

cdr3_aa: CASIRRLGTLSYEQYF
cdr3_nt: TGTGCCAGCATTCGTCGGCTCGGGACGCTCTCCTACGAGCAGTACTTC
clone_size: many
d_call: NA
cdr3_length: 16
v_call: TRBV28
j_call: TRBJ2-7

cdr3_aa: CASSDAGGPTDTQYF
cdr3_nt: TGTGCCAGCAGTGACGCGGGGGGCCCCACAGATACGCAGTATTTT
clone_size: NA
d_call: TRBD2
cdr3_length: 15
v_call: TRBV6-4
j_call: TRBJ2-3

cdr3_aa: CASSQEWLDSGDYGYTF
cdr3_nt: TGCGCCAGCAGCCAAGAATGGTTGGACTCTGGAGACTATGGCTACACCTTC
clone_size: few
d_call: NA
cdr3_length: 17
v_call: TRBV4-3
j_call: TRBJ1-2

cdr3_aa: CASSLLGLGFRSYNEQFF
cdr3_nt: TGTGCCAGCAGTTTACTGGGACTCGGGTTTCGGTCCTACAATGAGCAGTTCTTC
clone_size: once
d_call: NA
cdr3_length: 18
v_call: TRBV28
j_call: TRBJ2-1

cdr3_aa: CASTFGQLSTDTQYF
cdr3_nt: TGTGCCAGCACCTTCGGACAGCTAAGCACAGATACGCAGTATTTT
clone_size: many
d_call: NA
cdr3_length: 15
v_call: TRBV12-3/TRBV12-4
j_call: TRBJ2-3

cdr3_aa: CSAPRRGLNTEAFF
cdr3_nt: TGCAGTGCCCCTCGACGGGGGCTGAACACTGAAGCTTTCTTT
clone_size: NA
d_call: NA
cdr3_length: 14
v_call: TRBV20-1
j_call: TRBJ1-1

cdr3_aa: CSAPVARGGLNNEQFF
cdr3_nt: TGCAGTGCTCCAGTAGCGCGGGGGGGCCTAAACAATGAGCAGTTCTTC
clone_size: many
d_call: TRBD2
cdr3_length: 16
v_call: TRBV20-1
j_call: TRBJ2-1

cdr3_aa: CASSLVGTDTQYF
cdr3_nt: TGTGCCAGCAGTTTAGTCGGCACAGATACGCAGTATTTT
clone_size: many
d_call: NA
cdr3_length: 13
v_call: TRBV7-2
j_call: TRBJ2-3

cdr3_aa: CSARIFGGGETQYF
cdr3_nt: TGCAGTGCTAGAATATTCGGGGGGGGAGAGACCCAGTACTTC
clone_size: many
d_call: TRBD2
cdr3_length: 14
v_call: TRBV20-1
j_call: TRBJ2-5

cdr3_aa: CASARRGQLDGYTF
cdr3_nt: TGTGCCAGCGCCCGTAGGGGGCAGCTCGATGGCTACACCTTC
clone_size: few
d_call: TRBD1
cdr3_length: 14
v_call: TRBV7-9
j_call: TRBJ1-2

cdr3_aa: CSARKRDTQYF
cdr3_nt: TGCAGTGCTCGAAAGAGGGATACGCAGTATTTT
clone_size: few
d_call: NA
cdr3_length: 11
v_call: TRBV20-1
j_call: TRBJ2-3

cdr3_aa: CATSRDHGYFNVQFF
cdr3_nt: TGTGCCACCAGCAGAGATCATGGCTACTTCAATGTGCAGTTCTTC
clone_size: NA
d_call: NA
cdr3_length: 15
v_call: TRBV15
j_call: TRBJ2-1

cdr3_aa: CASSPLGATQYF
cdr3_nt: TGTGCCAGCAGCCCCCTTGGTGCTACGCAGTATTTT
clone_size: many
d_call: NA
cdr3_length: 12
v_call: TRBV14
j_call: TRBJ2-3

cdr3_aa: CASSSSSEQFF
cdr3_nt: TGTGCCAGCAGTTCTAGCAGTGAGCAGTTCTTC
clone_size: few
d_call: NA
cdr3_length: 11
v_call: TRBV12-3/TRBV12-4
j_call: TRBJ2-1

cdr3_aa: CSARYSLEQPQHF
cdr3_nt: TGCAGTGCTAGATACTCCCTAGAGCAGCCCCAGCATTTT
clone_size: many
d_call: NA
cdr3_length: 13
v_call: TRBV20-1
j_call: TRBJ1-5

cdr3_aa: CASSAGELGYSPLHF
cdr3_nt: TGCGCCAGCAGCGCAGGGGAATTGGGCTATTCACCCCTCCACTTT
clone_size: NA
d_call: NA
cdr3_length: 15
v_call: TRBV4-1
j_call: TRBJ1-6

cdr3_aa: CASSLAMGGMNTEAFF
cdr3_nt: TGCGCCAGCAGCCTCGCTATGGGGGGAATGAACACTGAAGCTTTCTTT
clone_size: few
d_call: NA
cdr3_length: 16
v_call: TRBV5-1
j_call: TRBJ1-1

cdr3_aa: CASRVGQGRTGELFF
cdr3_nt: TGTGCCAGCAGGGTTGGGCAGGGACGCACCGGGGAGCTGTTTTTT
clone_size: NA
d_call: NA
cdr3_length: 15
v_call: TRBV7-3
j_call: TRBJ2-2

cdr3_aa: CASSLEASSQTQYF
cdr3_nt: TGTGCCAGCAGCTTAGAGGCTAGTTCGCAGACCCAGTACTTC
clone_size: many
d_call: NA
cdr3_length: 14
v_call: TRBV7-2
j_call: TRBJ2-5

cdr3_aa: CASREGGSNQPQHF
cdr3_nt: TGTGCCAGCCGGGAGGGGGGTAGCAATCAGCCCCAGCATTTT
clone_size: many
d_call: NA
cdr3_length: 14
v_call: TRBV7-2
j_call: TRBJ1-5

cdr3_aa: CATRAAGEEKLFF
cdr3_nt: TGTGCCACCAGGGCGGCCGGCGAAGAAAAACTGTTTTTT
clone_size: many
d_call: NA
cdr3_length: 13
v_call: TRBV24-1
j_call: TRBJ1-4

cdr3_aa: CASSSGLAGIQYF
cdr3_nt: TGTGCCAGCAGCTCGGGACTAGCGGGAATTCAGTACTTC
clone_size: NA
d_call: TRBD2
cdr3_length: 13
v_call: TRBV11-2
j_call: TRBJ2-4